This paragraph covers one T cell receptor (beta chain) sequence. CDR1 is SGHAT and CDR2 is FQDESV in the germline V gene (reference sequence). This CDR3 is 13 amino acids long. Trimming pared 5 bases from V and 9 bases from J, leaving 17 bases between. Amplified TCR beta CDR3 regions were obtained using RNA transcripts as template. HTBI primers were employed in first-round RT-PCR, then a second-round multiplex PCR followed. TCRdb analysed the multiplex PCR reads with MiXCR anew, one entry per CDR3 protein. The sample has over a million distinct CDR3 sequences; about 35% are singletons. This sample was included in a study of Graves' ophthalmopathy and Graves' hyperthyroidism.

The sample consisted of peripheral blood or thyroid tissue (not recorded which). V gene TRBV11-1 combines with J gene TRBJ2-7; no clear D gene. The source of this sequence is an adult man with Graves' hyperthyroidism. CDR3 bases: TGTGCCAGCAGCCCCGGCCAGGCAAACGGGCAGTACTTC. This codes for CASSPGQANGQYF.